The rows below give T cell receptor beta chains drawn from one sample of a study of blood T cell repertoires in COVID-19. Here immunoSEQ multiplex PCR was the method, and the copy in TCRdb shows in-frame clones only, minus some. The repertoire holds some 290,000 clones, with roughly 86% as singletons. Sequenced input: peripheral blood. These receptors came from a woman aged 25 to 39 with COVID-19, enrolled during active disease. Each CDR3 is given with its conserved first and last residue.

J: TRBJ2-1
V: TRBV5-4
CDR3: CASSLAVADLDEQFF

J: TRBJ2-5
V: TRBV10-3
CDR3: CAISEIAGGPGETQYF

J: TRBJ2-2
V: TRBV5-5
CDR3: CASSMTGGGGELFF

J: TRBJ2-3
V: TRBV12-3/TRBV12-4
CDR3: CASSFAGAQYF

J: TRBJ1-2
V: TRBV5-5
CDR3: CASSLVDMYGYTF

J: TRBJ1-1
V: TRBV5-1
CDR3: CASSLRSGGNTEAFF

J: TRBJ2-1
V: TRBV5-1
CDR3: CASSLRTRGSYNEQFF

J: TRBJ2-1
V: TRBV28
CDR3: CASSLTGWNEQFF

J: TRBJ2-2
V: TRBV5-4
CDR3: CASSKGQGANTGELFF

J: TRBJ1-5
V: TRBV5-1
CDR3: CASSLTGFDQPQHF

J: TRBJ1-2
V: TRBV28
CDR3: CASSSGVSGYGYTF

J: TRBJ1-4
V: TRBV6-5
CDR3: CASSLNEKLFF

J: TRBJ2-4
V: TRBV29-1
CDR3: CSVAGTSRNIQYF

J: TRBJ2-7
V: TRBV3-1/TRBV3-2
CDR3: CASSQVAGSHEQYF

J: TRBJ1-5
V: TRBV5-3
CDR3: CARSVLGTGYNQPQHF

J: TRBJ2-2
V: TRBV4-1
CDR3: CASSHRFKRERGGELFF

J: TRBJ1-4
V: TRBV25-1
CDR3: CASSPPTGGGSNEKLFF

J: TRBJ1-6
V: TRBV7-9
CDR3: CASSFKGNSPLHF

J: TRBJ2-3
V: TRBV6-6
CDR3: CASSSWVRGSADTQYF

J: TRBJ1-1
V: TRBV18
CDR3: CASSQINPGLNPEAFF

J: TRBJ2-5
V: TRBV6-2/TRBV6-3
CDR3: CASSYLPGETQYF

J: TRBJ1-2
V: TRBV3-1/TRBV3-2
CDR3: CAPTHRGDNYGYTF

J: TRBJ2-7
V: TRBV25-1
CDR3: CASSAATSGRTYEQYF

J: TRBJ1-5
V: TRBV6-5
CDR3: CASNHRDSLNQPQHF

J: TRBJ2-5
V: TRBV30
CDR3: CAWGAGGLETQYF

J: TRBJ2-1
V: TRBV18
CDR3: CASSTGVNEQFF

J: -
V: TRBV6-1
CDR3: CASSEYLAGGTGELFF

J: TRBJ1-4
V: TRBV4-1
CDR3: CASSQLSPATGPNEKLFF

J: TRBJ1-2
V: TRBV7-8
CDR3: CASSLAPSYGYTF

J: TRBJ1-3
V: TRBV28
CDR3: CASSFLRSGWVSGNTIYF

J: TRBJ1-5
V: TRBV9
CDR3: CASSVAGNGQPQHF

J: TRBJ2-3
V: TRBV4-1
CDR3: CASSQDGGLGGTDTQYF

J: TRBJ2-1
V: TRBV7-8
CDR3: CASSSPLTTSYNEQFF

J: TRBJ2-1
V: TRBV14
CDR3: CASSQEWEPLNNEQFF

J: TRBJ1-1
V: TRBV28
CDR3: CASSSSTGTQKPNTEAFF

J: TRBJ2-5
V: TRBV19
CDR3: CASRKTGGPVETQYF

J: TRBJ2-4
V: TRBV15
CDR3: CATSRAGEAKNIQYF

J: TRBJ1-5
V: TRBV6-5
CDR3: CASSPLRGGQPQHF

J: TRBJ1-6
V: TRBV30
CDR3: CASTTRRQQKDSPLHF

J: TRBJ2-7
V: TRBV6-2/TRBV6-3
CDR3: CASTYGGQGVYEQYF

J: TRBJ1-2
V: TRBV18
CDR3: CASSEPGQPFGANYGYTF

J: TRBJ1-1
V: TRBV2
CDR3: CAGHWVNTEAFF

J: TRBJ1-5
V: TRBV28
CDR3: CASSFRGVPNQPQHF

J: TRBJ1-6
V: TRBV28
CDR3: CASSFPQGGSPLHF

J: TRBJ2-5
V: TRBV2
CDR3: CASKLLAGETQYF

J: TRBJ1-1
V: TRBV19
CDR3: CASSKGHLTEAFF

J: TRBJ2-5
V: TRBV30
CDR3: CAFIPRSGETQYF

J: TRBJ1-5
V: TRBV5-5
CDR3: CASSSMTGTDQPQHF

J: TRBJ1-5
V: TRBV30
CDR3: CAWSGDRDNQPQHF

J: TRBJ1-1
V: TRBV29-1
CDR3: CSVRGRKNTEAFF

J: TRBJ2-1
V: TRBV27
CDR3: CASRRRDRGNEQFF

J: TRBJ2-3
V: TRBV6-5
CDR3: CASSYSSAPGSDTQYF

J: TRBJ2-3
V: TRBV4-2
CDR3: CASSQDVDRPTSTDTQYF

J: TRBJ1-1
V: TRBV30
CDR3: CAWNLQGNTEAFF

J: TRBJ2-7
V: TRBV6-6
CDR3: CASSYVDTYEQYF

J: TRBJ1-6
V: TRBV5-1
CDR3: CASSFGTGNSPLHF

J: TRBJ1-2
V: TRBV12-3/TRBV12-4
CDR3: CASSSLEGYTF

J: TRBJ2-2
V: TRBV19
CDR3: CASSIAPGELFF

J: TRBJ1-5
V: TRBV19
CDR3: CASSTAGAGNSNQPQHF